This record concerns one T cell receptor beta chain sequence. The record originates from a study of control samples from healthy donors and cancer patients. The V end lost 0 bases, the J end lost 3 bases, and 7 bases lay between the germline ends. Germline V gene sequence: CDR1 SGHRS, CDR2 YFSETQ. The CDR3 loop spans 14 amino acids. Measured with immunoSEQ multiplex PCR; TCRdb has only the in-frame clones, and not every one. The sample has some 150,000 clones, 91% seen once. The clonotype comes from a woman aged 25 to 39 in good health. Material: blood. This chain links TRBV5-1 with TRBJ1-5; unclear D gene. As DNA, the CDR3 is TGCGCCAGCAGCTTGGGGACTGCCAATCAGCCCCAGCATTTT. This codes for CASSLGTANQPQHF.